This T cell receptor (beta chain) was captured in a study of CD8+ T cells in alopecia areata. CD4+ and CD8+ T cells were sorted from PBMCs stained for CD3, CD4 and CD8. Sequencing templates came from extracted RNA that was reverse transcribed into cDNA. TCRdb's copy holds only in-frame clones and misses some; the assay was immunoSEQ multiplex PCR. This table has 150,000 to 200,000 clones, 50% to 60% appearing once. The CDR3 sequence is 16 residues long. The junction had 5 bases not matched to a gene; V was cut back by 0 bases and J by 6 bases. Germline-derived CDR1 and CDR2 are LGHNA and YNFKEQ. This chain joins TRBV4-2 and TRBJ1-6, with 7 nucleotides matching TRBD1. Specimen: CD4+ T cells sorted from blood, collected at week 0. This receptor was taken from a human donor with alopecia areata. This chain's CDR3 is CASSQETGNVNSPLHF. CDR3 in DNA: TGTGCCAGCAGCCAAGAGACAGGGAATGTTAATTCACCCCTCCACTTT.